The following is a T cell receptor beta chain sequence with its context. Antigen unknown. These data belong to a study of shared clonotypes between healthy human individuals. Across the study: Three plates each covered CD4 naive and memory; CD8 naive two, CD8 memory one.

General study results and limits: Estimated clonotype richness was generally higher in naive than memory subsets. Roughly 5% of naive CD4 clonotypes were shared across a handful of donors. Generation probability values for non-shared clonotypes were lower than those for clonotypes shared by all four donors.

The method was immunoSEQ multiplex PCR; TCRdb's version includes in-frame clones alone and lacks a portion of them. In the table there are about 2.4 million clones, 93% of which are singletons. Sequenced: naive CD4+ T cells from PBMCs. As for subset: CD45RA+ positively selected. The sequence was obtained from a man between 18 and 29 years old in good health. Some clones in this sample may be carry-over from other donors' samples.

CDR3: CASSSLGGTLQYF. The CDR3 nucleotides read TGTGCCAGCAGCTCCCTTGGGGGCACACTTCAGTACTTC. The rearrangement joins TRBV5-6 to TRBJ2-7; TRBD1 is a possible D gene (6 bases). The V gene lost 3 bases and the J gene lost 10 bases, with 17 bases spanning the gap. There are 13 residues in the CDR3. The germline gives CDR1 SGHDT, CDR2 YYEEEE.